This T cell receptor (beta chain) was sequenced during a study of blood T cell repertoires in COVID-19. On the study more broadly: Acute and convalescent COVID-19 specimens originated in the United States, Italy and Spain. The cDNA or gDNA used as material had been derived from T cells, B-cell-depleted T cells, or PBMCs.

CDR3 length: 16 amino acids. Germline CDR1 and CDR2: MGHDK and SYGVNS. The junction had 5 bases not matched to a gene; V was cut back by 4 bases and J by 0 bases. Per the original methods: Reference gene primer amplification in the assay estimated nucleated cell counts. The assay was immunoSEQ multiplex PCR, and TCRdb's table has in-frame clones only and misses some. Clone size and the V and J calls come from that table; the DNA yielded D and trimming. Seen here are over 200,000 clones, around 89% observed once, and the top ten hold just under 1%. The receptor's source is a woman between 40 and 55 years old who had recovered from COVID-19. This rearrangement joins TRBV25-1 to TRBJ1-1; 10 nucleotides agree with TRBD1. The sample comprised peripheral blood. The CDR3 sequence: CASSAPTGGLNTEAFF. Here the CDR3 DNA reads TGTGCCAGCAGTGCTCCGACAGGGGGCTTGAACACTGAAGCTTTCTTT.